A selection of T cell receptor beta chains follows, all from one sample in a study of neurological immune-mediated disorders. One entry per CDR3 protein, called by TCRdb with MiXCR from the 5' RACE reads. The sample holds tens of thousands of distinct CDR3 sequences, 4% to 5.5% seen once. The sample consisted of CD4+ T cells from blood. All receptors come from a man younger than 35 in good health. Both conserved end residues are part of each CDR3. Each record gives: J gene, D gene, V gene, CDR3 length, clone size, CDR3 DNA, CDR3 protein. The D gene is left open where the match is weak. Expanded clones get a size class; other rows say once, few or many, or leave the size out.

TRBJ2-3 | . | TRBV7-6 | 16 | few | TGTGCCAGCAGCTTAGGTCAGGCCGCCCGTACAGATACGCAGTATTTT | CASSLGQAARTDTQYF
TRBJ1-2 | . | TRBV6-6 | 16 | many | TGTGCCAGCAGCCTCCCTGAAGGACAGCTCTCCTATGGCTACACCTTC | CASSLPEGQLSYGYTF
TRBJ2-7 | TRBD1 | TRBV5-1 | 15 | many | TGCGCCAGCAGCGGGGGACAGGGTCTCACCTACGAGCAGTACTTC | CASSGGQGLTYEQYF
TRBJ2-7 | . | TRBV21-1 | 13 | many | TGTGCCAGCAGCAACAGGGCTTCCTACGAGCAGTACTTC | CASSNRASYEQYF
TRBJ2-7 | . | TRBV7-9 | 13 | many | TGTGCCAGCAGCCGGGGAAACTTCTACGAGCAGTACTTC | CASSRGNFYEQYF
TRBJ2-7 | . | TRBV27 | 17 | . | TGTGCCAGCAGTAAATCCAAATCGGGACTGAACTCCTACGAGCAGTACTTC | CASSKSKSGLNSYEQYF
TRBJ2-2 | . | TRBV24-1 | 12 | many | TGTGCCACCAGTGATGAGTCCTGGGAGCTGTTTTTT | CATSDESWELFF
TRBJ2-3 | TRBD1 | TRBV6-1 | 16 | many | TGTGCCAGCACTTCCCGGGACAGATCCCTCACAGATACGCAGTATTTT | CASTSRDRSLTDTQYF
TRBJ2-1 | TRBD2 | TRBV7-3 | 13 | . | TGTGCCAGCAGCCGTGGGACTAGCGGGGAGCAGTTCTTC | CASSRGTSGEQFF
TRBJ1-2 | . | TRBV5-1 | 13 | . | TGCACCAACAGCGAAACTAGGGTTAGCGGCTACACCTTC | CTNSETRVSGYTF
TRBJ1-1 | . | TRBV5-1 | 13 | many | TGCGCCAGCAGCCCTCGCCCTAACACTGAAGCTTTCTTT | CASSPRPNTEAFF
TRBJ2-7 | TRBD1 | TRBV5-5 | 16 | many | TGTGCCAGCAGCTTCCCACGAACGGACAGGGCAAACGAGCAGTACTTC | CASSFPRTDRANEQYF
TRBJ1-4 | . | TRBV12-3/TRBV12-4 | 13 | many | TGTGCCAGCAGTCCTCAGATGGGAGAAAAACTGTTTTTT | CASSPQMGEKLFF
TRBJ2-7 | TRBD1 | TRBV10-3 | 19 | . | TGTGCCATCAGTGGGTTTGGACAGGGTATGAGATGGCGACTCTACGAGCAGTACTTC | CAISGFGQGMRWRLYEQYF
TRBJ1-2 | . | TRBV7-2 | 13 | many | TGTGCCAGCAGCTACGCACAGGGCGACGGCTACACCTTC | CASSYAQGDGYTF
TRBJ2-3 | TRBD2 | TRBV24-1 | 13 | many | TGTGCCACCGGGACTAGCGAGACAGATACGCAGTATTTT | CATGTSETDTQYF
TRBJ1-1 | . | TRBV11-1 | 13 | . | TGTGCCAGCAGCTTAGCGCCCGCACCTGAAGCTTTCTTT | CASSLAPAPEAFF
TRBJ1-1 | . | TRBV19 | 13 | many | TGTGCCAGCAACCTACAATTGAACACTGAAGCTTTCTTT | CASNLQLNTEAFF
TRBJ1-2 | TRBD1 | TRBV29-1 | 13 | many | TGCAGCGTTGAAGGCCAGGGGGCGCGAGGCTACACCTTC | CSVEGQGARGYTF
TRBJ2-5 | . | TRBV6-2/TRBV6-3 | 14 | many | TGTGCCAGCAGTCTCTACGCGGCCCAAGAGACCCAGTACTTC | CASSLYAAQETQYF
TRBJ2-7 | . | TRBV3-1 | 13 | many | TGTGCCAGCAGTTCAAGAGTGGGCTACGAGCAGTACTTC | CASSSRVGYEQYF
TRBJ1-6 | . | TRBV6-5 | 15 | many | TGTGCCAGCACGATTCACAGCACAAACAATTCACCCCTCCACTTT | CASTIHSTNNSPLHF
TRBJ1-5 | . | TRBV5-5 | 15 | many | TGTGCCAGCAGCTTAGGTTTGTCTCCCGGACAGCCCCAGCATTTT | CASSLGLSPGQPQHF
TRBJ2-1 | TRBD2 | TRBV5-1 | 17 | many | TGCGCCAGCAGCTTGGTAGTGTTTGCTAGCGGGAACAATGAGCAGTTCTTC | CASSLVVFASGNNEQFF
TRBJ2-7 | . | TRBV29-1 | 13 | many | TGCAGCGTCTCCCGGGATTCAATTTACGAGCAGTACTTC | CSVSRDSIYEQYF
TRBJ1-2 | TRBD1 | TRBV7-9 | 15 | many | TGTGCCAGCACAACCGTGAGGGGGCGCTTGGATGGCTACACCTTC | CASTTVRGRLDGYTF
TRBJ2-3 | . | TRBV5-1 | 14 | many | TGCGCCAGCAGCCTCGGGACAAATACAGATACGCAGTATTTT | CASSLGTNTDTQYF
TRBJ1-2 | TRBD1 | TRBV6-5 | 16 | many | TGTGCCAGCAGTTCCACATGGACAGGGATCAACTATGGCTACACCTTC | CASSSTWTGINYGYTF
TRBJ2-5 | TRBD2 | TRBV6-1 | 16 | few | TGTGCCAGCAGTGTGCCTAGCGGGGGGGCGCGAGAGACCCAGTACTTC | CASSVPSGGARETQYF
TRBJ1-2 | . | TRBV20-1 | 13 | many | TGCAGTGCCAAGGGGCAGCCGGTCTATGGCTACACCTTC | CSAKGQPVYGYTF
TRBJ1-6 | . | TRBV6-2/TRBV6-3 | 14 | many | TGTGCCAGCAGTGTGACAGCGTCGAATTCACCCCTCCACTTT | CASSVTASNSPLHF
TRBJ2-5 | TRBD2 | TRBV4-3 | 15 | many | TGCGCCAGCAGCCATAGCGGGGGCACCCTAGAGACCCAGTACTTC | CASSHSGGTLETQYF
TRBJ1-3 | . | TRBV12-3/TRBV12-4 | 13 | many | TGTGCCAGCAGTCCATACGGTGGAAACACCATATATTTT | CASSPYGGNTIYF
TRBJ2-5 | . | TRBV11-2 | 12 | many | TGTGCCAGCAGCTTAGGACTCGAGACCCAGTACTTC | CASSLGLETQYF
TRBJ1-5 | . | TRBV4-1 | 19 | many | TGCGCCAGCAGCCAACCTAGGACGCCGGACAGAGATAGCAATCAGCCCCAGCATTTT | CASSQPRTPDRDSNQPQHF
TRBJ2-7 | . | TRBV7-2 | 14 | many | TGTGCCAGCAGCTTATCCAGGGAAGCCTACGAGCAGTACTTC | CASSLSREAYEQYF
TRBJ2-7 | TRBD2 | TRBV20-1 | 14 | many | TGCAGTGCTCCGCGGACTAGCGGCTCCTACGAGCAGTACTTC | CSAPRTSGSYEQYF
TRBJ1-4 | . | TRBV7-2 | 16 | many | TGTGCCAGCAGCCTCAGTAGCGGGGGGCGGGAAGAAAAACTGTTTTTT | CASSLSSGGREEKLFF
TRBJ1-1 | . | TRBV4-2 | 15 | many | TGTGCCAGCAGCCAGGATACGGGGCAAGGCACTGAAGCTTTCTTT | CASSQDTGQGTEAFF
TRBJ1-2 | . | TRBV5-1 | 14 | many | TGCGCCAGCAGCTTGGATGACAGGAACTATGGCTACACCTTC | CASSLDDRNYGYTF
TRBJ1-5 | . | TRBV24-1 | 14 | many | TGTGCCACCAGTGGAGGAGGGTACAATCAGCCCCAGCATTTT | CATSGGGYNQPQHF
TRBJ1-2 | TRBD1 | TRBV20-1 | 14 | many | TGCAGTGCTAGTGATAACAGGGGAAACTATGGCTACACCTTC | CSASDNRGNYGYTF
TRBJ1-1 | . | TRBV21-1 | 16 | many | TGTGCCACCGATAAACGGCACAGCCCGGGGAACACTGAAGCTTTCTTT | CATDKRHSPGNTEAFF
TRBJ1-4 | . | TRBV20-1 | 15 | many | TGCAGTGTTCCATCCCCCCGTGCAACTAATGAAAAACTGTTTTTT | CSVPSPRATNEKLFF
TRBJ2-7 | TRBD1 | TRBV20-1 | 13 | many | TGCAGTGCCGTGGGACAGGGGACCCCCGAGCAGTACTTC | CSAVGQGTPEQYF
TRBJ1-5 | . | TRBV20-1 | 13 | many | TGCAGTGCTAGTTTCCCAGGGTCTCAGCCCCAGCATTTT | CSASFPGSQPQHF
TRBJ2-5 | TRBD2 | TRBV6-5 | 13 | many | TGTGCCAGCAGTGGAGGACTAGCGGGGGCCCAGTACTTC | CASSGGLAGAQYF
TRBJ1-5 | . | TRBV10-3 | 14 | many | TGTGCCATCAGTGGACAGGATAGCAATCAGCCCCAGCATTTT | CAISGQDSNQPQHF
TRBJ1-1 | . | TRBV29-1 | 13 | few | TGCAGCGCAGACCCGTACGGCGGCACTGAAGCTTTCTTT | CSADPYGGTEAFF
TRBJ2-2 | . | TRBV18 | 15 | many | TGTGCCAGCTCACCACCCAGGTCGAACACCGGGGAGCTGTTTTTT | CASSPPRSNTGELFF
TRBJ2-7 | . | TRBV3-1 | 16 | many | TGTGCCAGCAGCCATCGCTCCCTGGCTCTTGGGGGAGAGCAGTACTTC | CASSHRSLALGGEQYF
TRBJ1-4 | . | TRBV7-9 | 15 | many | TGTGCCAGCAGCTTAGTTCTCGGCGAGAATGAAAAACTGTTTTTT | CASSLVLGENEKLFF
TRBJ1-2 | . | TRBV19 | 14 | few | TGTGCCAGTAGGGAGGGTTCAGCTGGGTATGGCTACACCTTC | CASREGSAGYGYTF
TRBJ1-2 | . | TRBV20-1 | 14 | many | TGCAGTGCTAGGGACAGCCAGATAATCTATGGCTACACCTTC | CSARDSQIIYGYTF
TRBJ1-4 | . | TRBV6-1 | 17 | many | TGTGCCAGCAGTCCTTCCGTCGGGGCAGGAAGGGATGAAAAACTGTTTTTT | CASSPSVGAGRDEKLFF